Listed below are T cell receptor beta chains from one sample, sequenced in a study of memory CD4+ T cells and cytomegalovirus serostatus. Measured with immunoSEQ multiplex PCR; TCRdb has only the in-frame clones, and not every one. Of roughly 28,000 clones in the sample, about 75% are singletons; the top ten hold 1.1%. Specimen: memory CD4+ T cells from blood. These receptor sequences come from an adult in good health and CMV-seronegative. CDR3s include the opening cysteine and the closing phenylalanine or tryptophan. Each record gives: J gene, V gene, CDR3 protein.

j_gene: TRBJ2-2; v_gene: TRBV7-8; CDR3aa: CASSLGGTGIRTGELFF
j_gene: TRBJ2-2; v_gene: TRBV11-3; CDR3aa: CASSLAGGSTGELFF
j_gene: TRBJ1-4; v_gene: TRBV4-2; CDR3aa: CASSQEQGDAGEKLFF
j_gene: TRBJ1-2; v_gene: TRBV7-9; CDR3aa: CASSSNDRTRLNYGYTF
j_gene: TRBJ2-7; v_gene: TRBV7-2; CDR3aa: CASSLGNAKTYEQYF
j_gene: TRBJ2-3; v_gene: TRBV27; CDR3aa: CASSLVGSGRQYF
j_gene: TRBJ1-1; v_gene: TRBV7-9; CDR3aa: CASSLAGGQKNTEAFF
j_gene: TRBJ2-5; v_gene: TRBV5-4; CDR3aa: CASSWAFEDTQTQYF
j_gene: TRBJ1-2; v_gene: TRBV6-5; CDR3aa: CASSRGRPYGYTF
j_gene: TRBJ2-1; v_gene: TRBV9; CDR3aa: CASSVEGFGGRPSYNEQFF
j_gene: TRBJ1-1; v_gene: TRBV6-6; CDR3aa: CASISNRGRRGAFF
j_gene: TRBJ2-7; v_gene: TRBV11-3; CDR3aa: CASSLTGYGEQYF
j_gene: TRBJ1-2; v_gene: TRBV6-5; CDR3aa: CASSTAGLYGYTF